This T cell receptor (beta chain) was observed in a study of shared clonotypes between healthy human individuals. The data were produced by immunoSEQ multiplex PCR, yet TCRdb's version contains in-frame clones alone and is incomplete. The sample yields roughly 1,600,000 clones, approximately 98.5% seen once. Germline CDR1 and CDR2: SGHRS and YFSETQ. The ends were cut back, 2 bases at V and 4 bases at J, with 12 bases in the middle. This CDR3 has 14 residues. This TCR derives from a man aged 25 to 40 in good health. This chain connects TRBV5-1 to TRBJ2-5; the D is unclear. The sequenced sample consisted of naive CD4+ T cells sorted from blood. Subset denoted: CD45RA+ positively selected. Here the CDR3 DNA reads TGCGCCAGCAGCTTCCGGGCTCTCGGAGAGACCCAGTACTTC. Protein sequence: CASSFRALGETQYF.